This TCR beta chain was retrieved from a study of T cell changes during pregnancy in multiple sclerosis. Clones were sequenced by immunoSEQ multiplex PCR, and TCRdb holds only the in-frame ones, with some missing. The sample consists of 43,000 or so clones, around 90% of them appearing once. V was clipped by 1 base and J by 13 bases, with 14 bases between them. Germline V gene data show CDR1 as LGHNA and CDR2 as YNFKEQ. The CDR3 is made up of 13 amino acids. The receptor comes from a female donor with multiple sclerosis, enrolled in a pregnancy study. The rearrangement links TRBV4-2 to TRBJ2-4; D is ambiguous. Sequencing input: PBMCs (not recorded whether the cells were cultured). The CDR3 DNA reads TGTGCCAGCAGCCAAGGATCAGTTGGGATACAGTACTTC. Translation: CASSQGSVGIQYF.